Below, one T cell receptor (beta chain) is given with its context. Its antigen is still unknown. Primers for the PCR totalled 60 Vbeta and 13 Jbeta. Using immunoSEQ multiplex PCR, the repertoire was profiled, and TCRdb retains in-frame clones only, with some absent. The sample yields about 120,000 clones, approximately 15% seen once. The source of the sample is a study of cytomegalovirus exposure and HLA in healthy donors. Study background: Earlier sequencing of some 190 million T cells yielded about 120 million unique TCR beta sequences. Of some 360 genotyped donors, about 81% clustered with self-reported Caucasian donors. Study-wide points: A prior analysis recorded that most TCR beta V segments were productive about 90% or about 30% of the time. Researchers reportedly found TCR beta sequences accurately predicted most subjects' HLA-A and HLA-B alleles.

The CDR3 spans 13 residues. V lost 5 bases and J 1 base, leaving 8 bases between the germline ends. Per germline, CDR1 MNHEY and CDR2 SMNVEV (reference sequence). The TCR sequence derives from a woman between 18 and 29 years old in good health and CMV-seronegative. Input material: PBMCs. The chain recombines TRBV27 with TRBJ1-1; D unresolved. CDR3 in DNA: TGTGCCAGCAGTCCGACGGGGAACACTGAAGCTTTCTTT. It is translated as CASSPTGNTEAFF.